These 16 T cell receptor beta chains were all obtained from the same sample, sequenced in a study of cytomegalovirus exposure and HLA in healthy donors (dated by TCRdb to 2015 to 2018). Preparation of the library involved the immunoSEQ multiplex PCR assay. For the multiplex PCR, a mixture combining 60 forward primers for TCR Vbeta segments and 13 reverse primers for TCR Jbeta segments was used. TCRdb carries this immuneACCESS record with in-frame sequences only. Its versions omit some clonotypes, under half of them owing to an unresolved V gene in the studies checked, with the rest unexplained. The sample includes about 130,000 clones, with around four fifths observed a single time. Roughly 1.2% of the sample comes from the top ten. Sequencing was performed on PBMCs. The source is a boy aged 5-17 years in good health and CMV-seronegative.

This sequence joins TRBV7-7 and TRBJ2-2; the match to TRBD1 covers 7 bases. The CDR3 contains 14 residues. J lost 0 bases, V lost 6 bases, and 1 base had no gene match. Germline V gene sequence: CDR1 SSHAT, CDR2 FNYEAQ (reference sequence). In DNA, the CDR3 is TGTGCCAGCAGGACAGGGCCGAACACCGGGGAGCTGTTTTTT. This codes for CASRTGPNTGELFF.

The V and J genes are TRBV7-9 and TRBJ1-5, with no clear D. This CDR3 is 12 amino acids long. Looked up from germline, CDR1 is SEHNR and CDR2 is FQNEAQ (reference sequence). Trimming stripped 6 bases from V and 7 bases from J, with 10 bases between. CDR3 loop: CASSYWEQPQHF. The CDR3, as DNA: TGTGCCAGCAGTTACTGGGAGCAGCCCCAGCATTTT.

V usage is TRBV21-1 and J usage is TRBJ2-1; TRBD2, the table's D call, lacks a check against the DNA. TRBV21-1 is annotated as a pseudogene. The CDR3 spans 16 residues. This CDR3 is CASRKETSTNLDEQFF. The CDR3 DNA reads TGTGCCAGCAGAAAGGAGACTAGTACAAATTTGGATGAGCAGTTCTTC.

This clone was observed a handful of times. The chain recombines TRBV4-1 with TRBJ2-1, with 9 bases matching TRBD2. Trimming at V came to 0 bases and at J to 0 bases, leaving 9 bases not matched to a gene. Germline CDR1 reads MGHRA; CDR2 reads YSYEKL. This CDR3 contains 19 residues. CDR3 nucleotide sequence: TGCGCCAGCAGCCAAGATCAGCGACTAGCGGAGATCTCCTACAATGAGCAGTTCTTC. It is translated as CASSQDQRLAEISYNEQFF.

V and J are TRBV13 and TRBJ2-2; 13 bases agree with TRBD2. V shed 4 bases, J shed 7 bases, and the junction held 6 bases outside the gene matches. CDR1 is PRHDT, CDR2 FYEKMQ, per germline (reference sequence). This CDR3 has 16 residues. CDR3 bases: TGTGCCAGCAGCTACGGGACTAGCGGGACTCGCGGGGAGCTGTTTTTT. This gives the protein CASSYGTSGTRGELFF.

The V and J genes are TRBV4-2 and TRBJ2-7; the match to TRBD1 covers 12 bases. From germline, CDR1 is LGHNA and CDR2 YNFKEQ. This CDR3 region has 16 residues. Trimming at V came to 5 bases and at J to 2 bases, leaving 7 bases not matched to a gene. DNA of the CDR3: TGTGCCAGCAGCGCCGGGACAGGGGGCGAACCCTACGAGCAGTACTTC. Protein product: CASSAGTGGEPYEQYF.

This clone appeared once. The chain recombines TRBV5-8 with TRBJ1-1; TRBD1 aligns across 11 bases. Germline CDR1 is SGHTS and CDR2 is YDEGEE. The CDR3 sequence is 18 residues long. The junction had 18 bases not matched to a gene; V was cut back by 4 bases and J by 7 bases. The chain's CDR3 is CASSPISGTGGRYNEAFF. The CDR3 nucleotides read TGTGCCAGCAGCCCCATCTCCGGGACAGGGGGACGGTATAATGAAGCTTTCTTT.

The chain has TRBV29-1 and TRBJ2-7, with TRBD1 identical over 9 bases. The J segment lost 2 bases and the V segment lost 5 bases, leaving 4 bases of the junction unmatched. The V gene's germline CDR1 is SQVTM and CDR2 ANQGSEA. This CDR3 is 13 amino acids long. The CDR3 reads CSVRDRGAYEQYF. CDR3 DNA sequence: TGCAGCGTTCGAGACAGGGGGGCCTACGAGCAGTACTTC.

This CDR3 is CASSFVYRGPNYGYTF. In DNA, the CDR3 is TGTGCCAGCAGCTTTGTCTACAGGGGGCCTAACTATGGCTACACCTTC. This chain uses TRBV11-3 with TRBJ1-2; 9 nucleotides match TRBD1. Germline assignment: CDR1 SGHNT and CDR2 YENEEA. V shed 3 bases, J shed 0 bases, and the junction held 5 bases outside the gene matches. The CDR3 loop spans 16 amino acids.

The chain carries TRBV4-1 and TRBJ2-4, with 8 bases identical to TRBD2. With V trimmed by 0 bases and J by 8 bases, 9 bases remained unmatched. The V gene's germline CDR1 is MGHRA and CDR2 YSYEKL. The CDR3 is made up of 16 amino acids. CDR3 amino acids: CASSQEGLFGRDIQYF. The CDR3 coding sequence is TGCGCCAGCAGCCAAGAAGGCCTCTTCGGGAGGGACATTCAGTACTTC.

The chain has TRBV25-1 and TRBJ2-2, with TRBD1 matching 8 bases. V was pared by 5 bases and J by 5 bases, with 4 bases of the junction left unmatched. The CDR3 length is 14 residues. Germline V gene sequence: CDR1 MGHDK, CDR2 SYGVNS. The CDR3 region has the DNA TGTGCCAGCAGTCTGGGACAGGCAACCGGGGAGCTGTTTTTT. Protein sequence: CASSLGQATGELFF. Supplemented by reference TRBV25-1 and TRBJ2-2, the full variable domain reads EADIYQTPRYLVIGTGKKITLECSQTMGHDKMYWYQQDPGMELHLIHYSYGVNSTEKGDLSSESTVSRIRTEHFPLTLESARPSHTSQYLCASSLGQATGELFFGEGSRLTVL.

The chain recombines TRBV2 with TRBJ2-5, with 11 bases that match TRBD2. V was clipped by 3 bases and J by 5 bases; unmatched bases: 5. CDR1 is SNHLY, CDR2 FYNNEI, per germline. CDR3 size: 15 residues. The CDR3: CASSDLVAGGETQYF. The CDR3, as DNA: TGTGCCAGCAGTGATTTGGTAGCGGGAGGGGAGACCCAGTACTTC.

The V call is TRBV2, the J call TRBJ2-5, with D possibly TRBD2 on 5 matching bases. Germline V gene lookup returns CDR1 SNHLY and CDR2 FYNNEI. The V end lost 6 bases, the J end lost 0 bases, and 11 bases lay between the germline ends. The CDR3 is made up of 14 amino acids. For the CDR3, the DNA is TGTGCCAGCAGCGAACGGGGAAACCAAGAGACCCAGTACTTC. It is translated as CASSERGNQETQYF.

This rearrangement joins TRBV14 to TRBJ2-1, with D unresolved. CDR3 length: 13 amino acids. Trimming left V 1 base short and J 4 bases short, with 5 bases between. The V gene's germline CDR1 is SGHDN and CDR2 FVKESK. Written as DNA, the CDR3 is TGTGCCAGCAGCCAAGGAGGTTACAATGAGCAGTTCTTC. Translation: CASSQGGYNEQFF.

This clone was counted a few times. The chain joins TRBV6-5 to TRBJ1-1; TRBD1 matches 7 bases. V lost 6 bases and J lost 0; bases outside the gene matches: 1. Germline CDR1 is MNHEY and CDR2 is SVGAGI. This CDR3 comprises 13 residues. The DNA for the CDR3 is TGTGCCAGCAGAGACAGGGTGAACACTGAAGCTTTCTTT. Translated, it gives CASRDRVNTEAFF.

The chain links TRBV10-3 to TRBJ2-2; perhaps TRBD1 as D (6 bases). V dropped 11 bases and J dropped 1 base, with 11 bases sitting between them. The germline V gene has CDR1 ENHRY and CDR2 SYGVKD. This CDR3 is 13 amino acids long. CDR3 sequence (DNA): TGTGCCGTACAGGGCGGGAACACCGGGGAGCTGTTTTTT. This translates into CAVQGGNTGELFF.